Described below is a single T cell receptor (beta chain) sequence and its context. The antigen is undetermined. A universal primer site came from template switching; cDNA carried unique molecular identifiers. A single record per CDR3 protein comes from TCRdb applying MiXCR to the 5' RACE reads. The sample holds 350,000 to 600,000 distinct CDR3 sequences, approximately 14% seen once. This sample stems from a study of identical twins. General study results and limits: Out-of-frame alpha sequences shared by twins showed excess low generation probability. Abundant beta clonotypes from cord blood bore fewer insertions; memory repertoires lacked this pattern. It was out-of-frame TCR alpha sharing in monozygotic twins that models underestimated.

V gave up 2 bases and J gave up 0 bases; unmatched junction bases: 10. This CDR3 contains 19 residues. The germline CDR1 and CDR2 sequences are KGHSH and LQKENI. These data also formed part of another study, on yellow fever vaccine responses in identical twins.

Sequencing was performed on CD4+ T cells sorted from blood. The TCR was taken from a woman aged 18-30 years in good health. This chain connects TRBV18 to TRBJ2-1, with 10 bases fitting TRBD2. CDR3 sequence reads: CASSPRYSGGKSSYNEQFF. The CDR3 DNA reads TGTGCCAGCTCACCAAGGTATAGCGGGGGGAAGAGCTCCTACAATGAGCAGTTCTTC. Full variable domain (remainder filled in from reference TRBV18 and TRBJ2-1): NAGVMQNPRHLVRRRGQEARLRCSPMKGHSHVYWYRQLPEEGLKFMVYLQKENIIDESGMPKERFSAEFPKEGPSILRIQQVVRGDSAAYFCASSPRYSGGKSSYNEQFFGPGTRLTVL.